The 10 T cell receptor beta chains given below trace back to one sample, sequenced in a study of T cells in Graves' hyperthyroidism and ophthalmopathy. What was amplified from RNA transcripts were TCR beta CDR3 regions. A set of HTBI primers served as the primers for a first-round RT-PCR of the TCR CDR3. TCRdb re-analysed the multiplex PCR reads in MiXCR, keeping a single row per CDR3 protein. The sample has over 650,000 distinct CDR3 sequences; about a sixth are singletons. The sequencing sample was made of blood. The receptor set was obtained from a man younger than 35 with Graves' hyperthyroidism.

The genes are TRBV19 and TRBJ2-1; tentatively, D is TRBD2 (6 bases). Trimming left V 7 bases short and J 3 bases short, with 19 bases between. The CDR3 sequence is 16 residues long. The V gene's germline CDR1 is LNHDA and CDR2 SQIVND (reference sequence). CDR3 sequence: CASNPSPLAGYNEQFF. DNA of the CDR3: TGTGCCAGTAACCCATCCCCACTAGCTGGCTACAATGAGCAGTTCTTC.

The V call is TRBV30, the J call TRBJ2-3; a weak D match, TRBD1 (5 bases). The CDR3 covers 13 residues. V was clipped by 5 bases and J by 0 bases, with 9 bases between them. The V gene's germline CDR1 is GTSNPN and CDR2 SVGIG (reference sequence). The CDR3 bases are TGTGCCTGGGGAAGGGGTAGCACAGATACGCAGTATTTT. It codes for CAWGRGSTDTQYF.

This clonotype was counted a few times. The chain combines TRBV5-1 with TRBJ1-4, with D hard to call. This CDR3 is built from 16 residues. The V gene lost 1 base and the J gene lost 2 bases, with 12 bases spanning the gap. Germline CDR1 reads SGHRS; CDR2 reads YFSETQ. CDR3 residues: CASSLMVSGTNEKLFF. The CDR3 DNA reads TGCGCCAGCAGCTTGATGGTCTCCGGGACTAATGAAAAACTGTTTTTT.

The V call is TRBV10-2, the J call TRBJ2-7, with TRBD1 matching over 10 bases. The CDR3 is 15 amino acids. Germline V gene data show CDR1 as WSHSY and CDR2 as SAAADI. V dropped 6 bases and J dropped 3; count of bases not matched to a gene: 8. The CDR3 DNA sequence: TGCGCCAGCAGGGCCGGGACAGGGGACTTCTACGAGCAGTACTTC. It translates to CASRAGTGDFYEQYF.

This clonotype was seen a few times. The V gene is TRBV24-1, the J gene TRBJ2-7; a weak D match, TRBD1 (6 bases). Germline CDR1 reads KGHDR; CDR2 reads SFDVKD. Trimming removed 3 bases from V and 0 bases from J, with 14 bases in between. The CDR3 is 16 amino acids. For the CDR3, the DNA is TGTGCCACCAGTGATACCACAGGGTCGAGCTCCTACGAGCAGTACTTC. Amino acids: CATSDTTGSSSYEQYF.

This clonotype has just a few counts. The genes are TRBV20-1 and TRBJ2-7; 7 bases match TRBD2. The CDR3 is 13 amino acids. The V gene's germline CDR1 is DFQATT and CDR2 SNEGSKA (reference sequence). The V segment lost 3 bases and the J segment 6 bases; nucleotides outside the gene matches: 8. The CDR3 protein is CSASGRFGPEQYF. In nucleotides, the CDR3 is TGCAGTGCTAGCGGGAGGTTCGGCCCCGAGCAGTACTTC.

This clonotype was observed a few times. CDR3 DNA: TGTGCCAGCAGCGTGGGGCCCCGCACAGATACGCAGTATTTT. Translating gives CASSVGPRTDTQYF. The genes are TRBV9 and TRBJ2-3; weak D call: TRBD1 (5 bases). The CDR3 runs to 14 residues. V lost 2 bases and J lost 1, with 8 bases in between. The germline CDR1 and CDR2 sequences are SGDLS and YYNGEE.

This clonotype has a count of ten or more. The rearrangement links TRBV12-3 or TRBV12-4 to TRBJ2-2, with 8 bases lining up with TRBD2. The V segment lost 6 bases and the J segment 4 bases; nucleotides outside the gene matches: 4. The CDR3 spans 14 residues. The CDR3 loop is CASRPSGSTGELFF. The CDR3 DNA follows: TGTGCCAGCAGACCTAGCGGGTCCACCGGGGAGCTGTTTTTT.

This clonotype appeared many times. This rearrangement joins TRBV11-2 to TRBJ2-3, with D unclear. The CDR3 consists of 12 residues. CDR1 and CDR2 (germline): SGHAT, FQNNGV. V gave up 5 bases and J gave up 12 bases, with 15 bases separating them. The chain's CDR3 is CASSPFSDRQYF. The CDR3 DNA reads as TGTGCCAGCAGCCCCTTCTCAGATAGACAGTATTTT.

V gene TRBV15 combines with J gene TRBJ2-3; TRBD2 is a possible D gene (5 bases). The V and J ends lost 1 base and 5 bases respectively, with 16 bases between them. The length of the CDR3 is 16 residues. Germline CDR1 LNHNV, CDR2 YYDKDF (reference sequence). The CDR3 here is CATSRGGSLGLDTQYF. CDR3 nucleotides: TGTGCCACCAGCAGAGGGGGTTCGCTAGGACTAGATACGCAGTATTTT. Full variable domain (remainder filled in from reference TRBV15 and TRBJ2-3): DAMVIQNPRYQVTQFGKPVTLSCSQTLNHNVMYWYQQKSSQAPKLLFHYYDKDFNNEADTPDNFQSRRPNTSFCFLDIRSPGLGDTAMYLCATSRGGSLGLDTQYFGPGTRLTVL.